These 26 T cell receptor beta chains came from one sample sequenced in a study of cytomegalovirus exposure and HLA in healthy donors. The PCR had 60 Vbeta and 13 Jbeta primers. Assay: immunoSEQ multiplex PCR; the TCRdb copy retains only in-frame clones and omits some. The sample shows 98,000 or so clones, 60% to 80% of them seen only once. The sample comprised PBMCs. The receptors shown here come from a man in his sixties in good health and CMV-seropositive.

The V and J genes are TRBV5-6 and TRBJ1-1, with 7 positions matching TRBD1. V was pared by 0 bases and J by 5 bases, with 13 bases of the junction left unmatched. The CDR3 loop spans 17 amino acids. CDR1 is SGHDT and CDR2 is YYEEEE in the germline V gene. CDR3 residues: CASSLEGAGGWNTEAFF. For the CDR3, the DNA is TGTGCCAGCAGCTTGGAAGGGGCAGGGGGATGGAATACTGAAGCTTTCTTT.

The chain has TRBV27 and TRBJ2-2; 7 bases align to TRBD1. CDR1 and CDR2 from the germline V gene are MNHEY and SMNVEV (reference sequence). Unmatched junction bases numbered 10, after V lost 5 bases and J lost 4 bases. The CDR3 consists of 16 residues. DNA of the CDR3: TGTGCCAGCAGTGCTTCCGGGACAGTGCGCACCGGGGAGCTGTTTTTT. Encoded protein: CASSASGTVRTGELFF.

V is TRBV15 and J is TRBJ2-2, with 7 positions matching TRBD1. The V segment lost 0 bases and the J segment 2 bases; nucleotides outside the gene matches: 3. CDR3 length: 16 residues. In germline, CDR1 is LNHNV, CDR2 YYDKDF (reference sequence). CDR3 coding DNA: TGTGCCACCAGCAGAGAACAGGGGCCCAACACCGGGGAGCTGTTTTTT. The encoded protein is CATSREQGPNTGELFF.

This clone was recorded once. The chain combines TRBV18 with TRBJ1-2; no clear D gene. Trimming took off 3 bases at V and 3 bases at J, with 11 bases between the two ends. The germline V gene encodes CDR1 KGHSH and CDR2 LQKENI. This CDR3 has 14 amino acids. The CDR3 spells CASSPRVADYGYTF. The CDR3 DNA sequence: TGTGCCAGCTCACCCAGAGTAGCGGACTATGGCTACACCTTC.

This chain links TRBV19 with TRBJ1-5; a possible D gene is TRBD1 (5 bases). Germline values: CDR1 LNHDA, CDR2 SQIVND (reference sequence). The CDR3 consists of 14 residues. The V gene lost 3 bases and the J gene lost 5 bases, with 11 bases spanning the gap. CDR3 in DNA: TGTGCCAGTAGTATGATGGGCAGGGATCAGCCCCAGCATTTT. It yields the protein CASSMMGRDQPQHF.

The V call is TRBV7-2, the J call TRBJ1-2; 8 positions agree with TRBD1. J lost 8 bases, V lost 1 base, and 6 bases had no gene match. This CDR3 comprises 14 residues. Germline CDR1 SGHTA, CDR2 FQGNSA. The CDR3: CASSLVGQGPGYTF. The CDR3 nucleotides are TGTGCCAGCAGCTTAGTAGGACAGGGTCCGGGCTACACCTTC.

The J gene is TRBJ2-7, the V gene TRBV11-2; D ambiguous. Germline loops: CDR1 SGHAT, CDR2 FQNNGV. The CDR3 length is 12 residues. Trimming shortened V by 1 base and J by 3 bases, and 4 bases separated the two germline ends. Here the CDR3 DNA reads TGTGCCAGCAGCTTAGTAGTCTACGAGCAGTACTTC. Amino acid sequence: CASSLVVYEQYF.

Concerning this clone itself: Other nucleotide sequences from this sample produce the same CDR3. The gene calls are TRBV18 and TRBJ1-5; D is uncertain. CDR1 and CDR2 from the germline V gene are KGHSH and LQKENI. Trimming took off 6 bases at V and 4 bases at J, with 13 bases between the two ends. The CDR3 sequence is 14 residues long. The CDR3 protein is CASSLYGENQPQHF. CDR3 nucleotides: TGTGCCAGCTCCCTTTACGGAGAAAATCAGCCCCAGCATTTT.

This chain connects TRBV27 to TRBJ2-6; 7 positions agree with TRBD1. J gave up 2 bases and V 5 bases, and 9 bases lay outside the gene matches. CDR3 length: 17 residues. Germline-derived CDR1 and CDR2 are MNHEY and SMNVEV (reference sequence). The CDR3 sequence is CASSAQSTGAGANVLTF. DNA of the CDR3: TGTGCCAGCAGTGCCCAAAGCACAGGGGCTGGGGCCAACGTCCTGACTTTC. Variable domain in full (rest from reference TRBV27 and TRBJ2-6): EAQVTQNPRYLITVTGKKLTVTCSQNMNHEYMSWYRQDPGLGLRQIYYSMNVEVTDKGDVPEGYKVSRKEKRNFPLILESPSPNQTSLYFCASSAQSTGAGANVLTFGAGSRLTVL.

This clone was observed a few times. The chain employs TRBV18 and TRBJ2-1; no clear D. Trimming left V 0 bases short and J 8 bases short, with 11 bases between. The CDR3 extends over 14 amino acids. The germline gives CDR1 KGHSH, CDR2 LQKENI. CDR3 protein: CASSPPAVQDEQFF. For the CDR3, the DNA is TGTGCCAGCTCACCACCCGCGGTCCAAGATGAGCAGTTCTTC.

The V gene is TRBV27, the J gene TRBJ1-4; 9 bases are shared with TRBD1. The length of the CDR3 is 15 residues. CDR1 and CDR2 from the germline V gene are MNHEY and SMNVEV (reference sequence). Trimming at V came to 3 bases and at J to 8 bases, leaving 7 bases not matched to a gene. The CDR3 DNA sequence: TGTGCCAGCAGTTTCCTGGACAGGGGTAGGGAAAAACTGTTTTTT. It is translated as CASSFLDRGREKLFF.

This clone has just a few counts. This chain uses TRBV18 with TRBJ1-1; 7 bases fit TRBD1. Germline trimming cut 6 bases from V and 5 bases from J; bases unmatched to any gene: 6. The CDR3 length is 13 residues. Germline loops: CDR1 KGHSH, CDR2 LQKENI. The CDR3 here is CASSPNRGTEAFF. The CDR3 DNA follows: TGTGCCAGCTCCCCGAACAGGGGAACTGAAGCTTTCTTT.

The genes are TRBV5-1 and TRBJ1-6; 9 bases match TRBD1. Trimming removed 3 bases from V and 6 bases from J; junction bases left unmatched: 13. The CDR3 runs to 18 residues. Germline values: CDR1 SGHRS, CDR2 YFSETQ. The CDR3 DNA reads TGCGCCAGCAGCTCAATCGGGACAGGGATAAACATTAATTCACCCCTCCACTTT. It encodes CASSSIGTGININSPLHF.

This clone was observed once. The V gene is TRBV12-5, the J gene TRBJ2-3; D not certain. Germline CDR1 and CDR2: LGHNT and FRNRAP. The CDR3 is made up of 17 amino acids. The V and J ends lost 4 bases and 2 bases respectively, with 19 bases between them. The CDR3 coding sequence is TGTGCTAGTGGTTACCTACCTGGTCATGTTCACACAGATACGCAGTATTTT. Translated, it gives CASGYLPGHVHTDTQYF.

The rearrangement links TRBV13 to TRBJ1-1; TRBD1 agrees at 8 bases. The CDR3 loop spans 16 amino acids. Germline lookup yields CDR1 PRHDT and CDR2 FYEKMQ (reference sequence). J was trimmed by 2 bases and V by 5 bases; bases with no gene match: 10. This CDR3 reads CASSPPGTGVNTEAFF. CDR3 bases: TGTGCCAGCAGCCCCCCCGGGACAGGAGTTAACACTGAAGCTTTCTTT.

This chain links TRBV9 with TRBJ1-1, with D uncertain. Trimming pared 1 base from V and 1 base from J, leaving 8 bases between. The CDR3 extends over 14 amino acids. Germline values: CDR1 SGDLS, CDR2 YYNGEE. This CDR3 is CASSVRGSNTEAFF. The CDR3 bases are TGTGCCAGCAGCGTACGGGGTTCGAACACTGAAGCTTTCTTT.

This chain uses TRBV5-1 with TRBJ2-3; 7 bases match TRBD2. Germline loops: CDR1 SGHRS, CDR2 YFSETQ. V trimming: 4 bases; J trimming: 5 bases; junction bases outside the gene matches: 10. This CDR3 spans 15 amino acids. The DNA for the CDR3 is TGCGCCAGCAGCGTGAGCGGGGTCGGGGGAGATACGCAGTATTTT. As protein: CASSVSGVGGDTQYF.

CDR3 protein: CASSLGSDYNSPLHF. Here the CDR3 DNA reads TGTGCCAGCAGCTTGGGTTCAGACTATAATTCACCCCTCCACTTT. The chain carries TRBV5-4 and TRBJ1-6, with no clear D. Germline lookup yields CDR1 SGHNT and CDR2 YYREEE (reference sequence). Trimming shortened V by 0 bases and J by 3 bases, and 7 bases separated the two germline ends. The CDR3 consists of 15 residues.

V gene TRBV30 combines with J gene TRBJ1-5; no firm D call. The germline V and J ends were trimmed by 2 bases and 4 bases, with 9 bases remaining between them. The CDR3 sequence is 13 residues long. Looked up from germline, CDR1 is GTSNPN and CDR2 is SVGIG (reference sequence). The CDR3 nucleotides read TGTGCCTGGAGTCCTGACGGGAATCAGCCCCAGCATTTT. It is translated as CAWSPDGNQPQHF. The variable domain in full, completed from reference TRBV30 and TRBJ1-5, reads SQTIHQWPATLVQPVGSPLSLECTVEGTSNPNLYWYRQAAGRGLQLLFYSVGIGQISSEVPQNLSASRPQDRQFILSSKKLLLSDSGFYLCAWSPDGNQPQHFGDGTRLSIL.

This rearrangement joins TRBV7-6 to TRBJ1-5; D unresolved. The CDR3 has 13 amino acids. Between the trimmed V and J ends, which lost 5 bases and 11 bases, there was a span of 16 bases. Germline V CDR1 and CDR2: SGHVS, FNYEAQ. The DNA for the CDR3 is TGTGCCAGCAGCATGGACGTCGCGGGCGCCCAGCATTTT. Protein: CASSMDVAGAQHF.

The chain carries TRBV20-1 and TRBJ1-1, with no clear D. Germline assignment: CDR1 DFQATT and CDR2 SNEGSKA (reference sequence). Trimming removed 5 bases from V and 5 bases from J, with 9 bases in between. The CDR3 sequence is 11 residues long. CDR3 nucleotide sequence: TGCAGTGCTGCCCCGGGGACTGAAGCTTTCTTT. It yields the protein CSAAPGTEAFF.

The chain recombines TRBV7-8 with TRBJ2-7, with 8 bases lining up with TRBD2. After removal of 4 bases from V and 0 bases from J, the junction contained 11 bases not matched to a gene. CDR3 length: 17 residues. Germline V gene data show CDR1 as SGHVS and CDR2 as FQNEAQ. CDR3 sequence (DNA): TGTGCCAGCAGCTACCGTGTCGGGGGGGCTAGCTCCTACGAGCAGTACTTC. Protein sequence: CASSYRVGGASSYEQYF.

This chain connects TRBV11-2 to TRBJ1-3; D uncertain. CDR3 length: 14 amino acids. V shed 4 bases and J shed 9 bases, with 16 bases lying between them. The germline V gene encodes CDR1 SGHAT and CDR2 FQNNGV. CDR3 region: CASSSDTWSRTIYF. CDR3 sequence (DNA): TGTGCCAGCAGCTCAGATACATGGAGTCGCACCATATATTTT.

The rearrangement joins TRBV20-1 to TRBJ2-5, with a tentative D call TRBD1 (5 bases). The V end lost 6 bases, the J end lost 4 bases, and 9 bases lay between the germline ends. The germline gives CDR1 DFQATT, CDR2 SNEGSKA (reference sequence). This CDR3 contains 11 residues. CDR3 loop: CSASDRETQYF. CDR3 nucleotides: TGCAGTGCCAGTGACAGAGAGACCCAGTACTTC.

The chain recombines TRBV19 with TRBJ1-3; 10 nucleotides match TRBD1. CDR3 length: 15 residues. J lost 2 bases, V lost 4 bases, and 2 bases had no gene match. Per germline, CDR1 LNHDA and CDR2 SQIVND (reference sequence). The DNA for the CDR3 is TGTGCCAGTAGTAGGGACAGGGGAACTGGAAACACCATATATTTT. It encodes CASSRDRGTGNTIYF.

This sequence joins TRBV20-1 and TRBJ1-2; D may be TRBD1 (6 bases). The CDR3 is 11 residues long. Per germline, CDR1 DFQATT and CDR2 SNEGSKA (reference sequence). Trimming took off 7 bases at V and 4 bases at J, with 10 bases between the two ends. Here the CDR3 DNA reads TGCAGTGTGGGAGGGGGCTATGGCTACACCTTC. It yields the protein CSVGGGYGYTF.